This entry describes one T cell receptor (beta chain). In the authors' workflow: Nucleated cell counts were estimated from reference gene primer amplification. Some clones are missing from TCRdb's copy, which holds only in-frame ones; the method was immunoSEQ multiplex PCR. V and J calls and clone size are given by that table; D and trimming were obtained from the DNA. The profile shows 13,000 or so clones, about 78% of them singletons. This sample is drawn from a study of blood T cell repertoires in COVID-19. For the study at large: Sites in the United States, Italy and Spain provided acute and convalescent COVID-19 samples. From T cells, B-cell-depleted T cells, or PBMCs came the material, which was cDNA or gDNA.

The specimen sequenced was peripheral blood. This TCR came from a human donor in a cohort sampled during active COVID-19.

The CDR3 coding sequence is TGTGCCAGCAATCGACAGGGGGCGTATAATTCACCCCTCCACTTT. Amino acids: CASNRQGAYNSPLHF. The chain has TRBV2 and TRBJ1-6; 10 nucleotides align to TRBD1. V shed 7 bases and J 4 bases; nucleotides not matched to a gene: 4. CDR3 length: 15 amino acids. Germline V gene sequence: CDR1 SNHLY, CDR2 FYNNEI.